This T cell receptor (beta chain) was profiled in a study of cytomegalovirus exposure and HLA in healthy donors. Points on this clone: What it recognizes is unknown.

A multiplex PCR was run with 60 Vbeta primers and 13 Jbeta primers. Sequencing used immunoSEQ multiplex PCR; TCRdb keeps in-frame clones, though not all of them. The sample lists some 120,000 clones; approximately 80% were seen once. Trimming shortened V by 5 bases and J by 0 bases, and 11 bases separated the two germline ends. There are 15 residues in the CDR3. Germline V gene sequence: CDR1 MNHEY, CDR2 SMNVEV (reference sequence). Study observations and caveats: Researchers left out some V segments, among them TRBV6-2 and TRBV6-3, as indistinguishable.

V gene TRBV27 combines with J gene TRBJ2-4; a weak D match, TRBD1 (5 bases). The TCR comes from a man in his late teens or twenties in good health and CMV-seronegative. What was sequenced was PBMCs. The CDR3 is CASSADRVAKNIQYF. CDR3 DNA sequence: TGTGCCAGCAGTGCAGACAGAGTAGCCAAAAACATTCAGTACTTC.